This TCR beta chain was identified in a study of T cells after yellow fever vaccination (dated by TCRdb to the late 2010s). For the wider study: Libraries from fractions with low cell numbers were prepared with the SMART-Seq v4 Ultra Low Input RNA kit. Two healthy male donors made up the cohort, one aged 18 to 30 years and the other aged 30 to 40 years. Blood was drawn at multiple timepoints before and after primary and secondary immunization, with bulk PBMC replicates and cell subsets isolated. To track T-cell clones before and after primary and booster YFV17D yellow fever vaccination, bulk TCR alpha and beta repertoires were sequenced longitudinally. General findings and caveats noted by the study authors: Computational filtering was required because FACS-sorted repertoires could contain abundant contaminating clonotypes from the bulk population. The study included only a couple of donors, which limits how far the findings can be generalized. Most clones expanded after primary vaccination were re-detected after the booster (almost 98% of CD4 and about 88% of CD8), suggesting broad memory maintenance. A small fraction of clonotypes showed up in both the CD4 and CD8 compartments, probably as a result of convergent recombination. Compared with the primary T-cell response, the secondary T-cell response was faster but weaker, reaching its peak on day 5 rather than on day 15.

Sequenced on an Illumina NovaSeq 6000. TCR cDNA was made using 5'RACE template switching, a step that added a universal primer site and unique molecular identifiers. Priming of cDNA synthesis was performed from both the TCR alpha and TCR beta constant segments. Library amplification used two PCR steps, and the second PCR step added sample barcodes and sequencing adapters. Sequencing of libraries was performed on Illumina HiSeq 2500 (2x100 bp) or NovaSeq (2x150 bp). In the original analysis: Demultiplexing of reads and collapsing into UMI consensus sequences were performed with MIGEC, and V(D)J alignment was carried out with MiXCR. Vaccine-responding clonotypes were defined with edgeR using replicate PBMC samples, requiring FDR below 0.01 and a log2 fold change above 5 up to day 15. CD4 or CD8 identity was assigned to each bulk clonotype according to whether the clonotype was present at higher abundance in the sequenced CD4 repertoire or the sequenced CD8 repertoire. The public reads were reanalyzed by TCRdb: fastp trimming at Q25, MiXCR alignment, in-frame beta chains only. Rows with one shared CDR3 protein collapse into an entry with the most common genes and DNA. The V and J calls come from TCRdb's annotation, not from the publication. For this sample the table gives some 320,000 distinct CDR3 sequences, of which about 4% were detected only once. The top ten clonotypes cover around 23% of the sample.

V and J are truncated by 0 bases and 6 bases respectively, leaving an intervening sequence of 15 bases. Measured from the cysteine to the phenylalanine, the CDR3 is 16 residues long. Only CDR3 DNA is held: 48 bases, read in frame from base 1. CDR1 DFQATT and CDR2 SNEGSKA are derived from the germline V gene (reference sequence). Interpreted using the paper, the treatment or condition label stands for: live attenuated yellow fever vaccine strain. At each blood-draw timepoint, two biological replicates of bulk PBMCs were collected. PBMCs were isolated from peripheral blood using a standard Ficoll-Paque protocol. TriZol was used to extract RNA from bulk PBMCs, CD4 and CD8 fractions, and dextramer-positive and dextramer-negative fractions. This clonotype was counted ten times or more. Its antigen specificity is not known. No qualities accompany the bases; no much larger clone lies one base away.

The specimen comprised PBMCs, sampled 5 days after the yellow fever booster vaccination. This clonotype was obtained from a man between 18 and 29 years old who received the YFV17D yellow fever vaccine. Recombination linked TRBV20-1 to TRBJ1-6, and TRBD1 may be the D gene, going by 6 matching bases. Read as DNA, the sequence is TGCAGTGCTAGAGATCGGGGGGGCTTAAGTAATTCACCCCTCCACTTT. Its coded protein is CSARDRGGLSNSPLHF.